The rows below give T cell receptor beta chains drawn from one sample of a study of shared clonotypes between healthy human individuals. Sequenced by immunoSEQ multiplex PCR; TCRdb stores in-frame clones only, minus some. Of approximately 500,000 clones listed, around four fifths were seen once; the top ten hold around 12%. The sequenced sample consisted of PBMCs. The receptor source for this set is a woman between 35 and 50 years old in good health. Some clones in this sample may be carry-over from other donors' samples. Both conserved end residues are trimmed from each CDR3.

j_call | v_call | cdr3_aa
TRBJ2-5 | TRBV4-2 | ASSQEVGGVGETQY
TRBJ2-2 | TRBV6-5 | ASSPGTGTAGELF
TRBJ2-1 | TRBV28 | ASSFPRAGGPVF
TRBJ2-5 | TRBV6-1 | ASSEAAGDGAQY
TRBJ2-6 | TRBV7-9 | ASSSRGWGSGANVLT
TRBJ2-7 | TRBV20-1 | SARWDSRAV
TRBJ2-1 | TRBV9 | ASSVSPTSGRAREQF
TRBJ1-4 | TRBV7-2 | ASSLDSVSEKLF
TRBJ2-6 | TRBV14 | ASSQESGANVLT
TRBJ2-7 | TRBV5-1 | ASRSGPYEQY
TRBJ2-7 | TRBV5-5 | ASSSTSGSGKQY
TRBJ1-3 | TRBV4-1 | ASSQESGTQGGNTIY
TRBJ2-7 | TRBV30 | AWTPLLGNDEQY
TRBJ2-6 | TRBV7-2 | ASSFAKSGANVLT
TRBJ2-7 | TRBV7-6 | ASSLAPTSESSSYEQY
TRBJ2-5 | TRBV4-3 | ASSQDFGEMWTQY
TRBJ2-2 | TRBV9 | ASSVRGWDTGELF
TRBJ2-7 | TRBV7-2 | ASSPRVAGTYEQY
TRBJ2-3 | TRBV5-1 | ASSLAGGDTQY
TRBJ1-1 | TRBV29-1 | SAELGGVGTEAF
TRBJ2-7 | TRBV29-1 | SVEDSQGLNEQY
TRBJ1-1 | TRBV19 | ASSTSGRGDTEAF
TRBJ2-1 | TRBV4-2 | ASSPTYSGNNEQF
TRBJ1-2 | TRBV18 | ASSPPEGNGYT
TRBJ2-7 | TRBV11-1 | ASSLDSSLSPYEQY
TRBJ2-1 | TRBV4-2 | ASSQAPGKPF
TRBJ2-1 | TRBV6-4 | ASSESQEVNEQF